This T cell receptor (beta chain) is drawn from a study of cytomegalovirus exposure and HLA in healthy donors. Turning to the study itself: Counted in an early data release were approximately 85 million unique TCRs from HLA-typed donors.

Per germline, CDR1 SGDLS and CDR2 YYNGEE. This CDR3 spans 13 amino acids. V dropped 1 base and J dropped 4 bases, with 8 bases sitting between them. Nominally healthy donors provided the samples, though records likely missed some immune exposures. The table lists this clone with a few counts. Its specificity is not known. Vbeta (60) and Jbeta (13) primers were used in the PCR. The repertoire was sequenced with immunoSEQ multiplex PCR; TCRdb's copy has only in-frame clones and lacks some. The sample lists around 110,000 clones, roughly 70% occurring once. Study-wide findings and caveats: The study designated 160 or so TCR beta chains cytomegalovirus-associated. Among the most significant clusters, several appeared linked to common viral pathogens in a later analysis.

This clonotype was sampled from a woman aged 25 to 45 in good health and CMV-seronegative. This chain links TRBV9 with TRBJ2-5; maybe TRBD2 (7 bases). Sequencing was performed on PBMCs. The CDR3 sequence: CASSVRGGETQYF. For the CDR3, the DNA is TGTGCCAGCAGCGTAAGGGGGGGAGAGACCCAGTACTTC.